This record looks at one T cell receptor beta chain sequence and its context. Enrollees, about 18 to 89 years old, lived in roughly 24 US areas. The study assigned cohorts using participant-reported clinical history. Here immunoSEQ multiplex PCR was the method, and the copy in TCRdb shows in-frame clones only, minus some. The sample includes roughly 330,000 clones, 87% of them seen just once. The data stem from a study of blood T cell repertoires in COVID-19. On the study more broadly: Whether acute or convalescent, the COVID-19 samples came from the United States, Italy and Spain. PBMCs, B-cell-depleted T cells, or T cells provided the cDNA or gDNA that made up the material.

Trimming shortened V by 5 bases and J by 1 base, and 20 bases separated the two germline ends. CDR3 length equals 17 residues. CDR1 is LNHDA, CDR2 SQIVND, per germline (reference sequence). The sequencing sample was made of PBMCs or T cells enriched from blood (not recorded which). The source of this sequence is a woman aged 25 to 45 who had recovered from COVID-19. The gene calls are TRBV19 and TRBJ1-2; the D is unclear. CDR3 in amino acids: CASSRRPGETGNYGYTF. The CDR3 bases are TGTGCCAGTAGTCGCCGGCCCGGGGAAACCGGTAACTATGGCTACACCTTC.